The source of this T cell receptor beta chain is a study of T-cell memory formation after mild COVID-19. On the study more broadly: TCR clusters largely stayed donor specific.

This clonotype was detected a few times. Each CDR3 protein gets one entry after TCRdb re-called the 5' RACE reads with MiXCR. The sample gives about 350,000 distinct CDR3 sequences, approximately 14% of which show up once; 22% is in the top ten. This receptor was taken from a man younger than 35 who had mild COVID-19 (a few samples of this study predate the infection). Cell type and time point are not known. Material for sequencing was PBMCs or a T cell subset sorted from them (not recorded which).

The CDR3 sequence is CASVGGVSEAFF. The CDR3 region has the DNA TGTGCCAGCGTTGGGGGAGTCAGTGAAGCTTTCTTT. The rearrangement links TRBV2 to TRBJ1-1; D perhaps matches TRBD1 (5 bases). CDR1 and CDR2 from the germline V gene are SNHLY and FYNNEI. Trimming shortened V by 8 bases and J by 7 bases, and 14 bases separated the two germline ends. This CDR3 comprises 12 residues.